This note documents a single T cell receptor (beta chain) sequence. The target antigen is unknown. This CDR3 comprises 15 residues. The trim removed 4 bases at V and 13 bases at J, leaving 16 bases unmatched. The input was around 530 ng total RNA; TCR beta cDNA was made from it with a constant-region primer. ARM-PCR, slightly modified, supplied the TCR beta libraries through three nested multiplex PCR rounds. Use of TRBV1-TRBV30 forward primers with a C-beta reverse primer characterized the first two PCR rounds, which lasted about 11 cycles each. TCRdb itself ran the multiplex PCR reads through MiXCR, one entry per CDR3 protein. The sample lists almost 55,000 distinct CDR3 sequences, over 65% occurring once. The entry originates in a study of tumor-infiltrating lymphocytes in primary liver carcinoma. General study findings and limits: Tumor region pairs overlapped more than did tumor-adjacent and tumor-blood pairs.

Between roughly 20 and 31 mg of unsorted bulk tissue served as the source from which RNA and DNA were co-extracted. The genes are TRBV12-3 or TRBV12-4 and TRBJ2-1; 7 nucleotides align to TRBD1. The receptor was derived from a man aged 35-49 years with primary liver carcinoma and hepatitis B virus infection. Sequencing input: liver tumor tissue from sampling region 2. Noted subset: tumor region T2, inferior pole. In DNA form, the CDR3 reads TGTGCCAGCAGTTATGGCAGGGGGAACTACAATGGCCAGTTCTTC. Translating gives CASSYGRGNYNGQFF.